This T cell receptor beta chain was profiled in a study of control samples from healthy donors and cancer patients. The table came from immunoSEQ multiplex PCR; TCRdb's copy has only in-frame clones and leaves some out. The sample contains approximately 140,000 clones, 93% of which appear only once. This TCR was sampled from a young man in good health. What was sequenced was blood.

In DNA, the CDR3 is TGTGCCAGCATTGGGGCAGGACCCTATAATTCACCCCTCCACTTT. Translating it yields CASIGAGPYNSPLHF. This rearrangement joins TRBV28 to TRBJ1-6; D may be TRBD1 (5 bases). The germline CDR1 and CDR2 sequences are MDHEN and SYDVKM. The CDR3 spans 15 residues. Deletions cut 7 bases from V and 2 bases from J, with 12 bases between.